The clone carrying this T cell receptor (beta chain) was seen a few times. Its antigen is undetermined. It was with 60 Vbeta and 13 Jbeta primers that the PCR ran. TCRdb's table, derived via immunoSEQ multiplex PCR, lists solely in-frame clones and lacks some. The sample shows about 160,000 clones, approximately 80% of them seen only once. Deletions cut 6 bases from V and 1 base from J, with 3 bases between. This CDR3 has 11 residues. From germline, CDR1 is MNHEY and CDR2 SVGAGI. This sample was taken from a study of cytomegalovirus exposure and HLA in healthy donors. Study results and caveats: It was 150 or so TCR beta chains that were listed as cytomegalovirus-associated. TCR beta V- and J-gene trimming was later associated with a missense DCLRE1C variant. Prior analysis indicated that the majority of TCR beta V segments exhibited productivity approximately 90% or approximately 30% of the time.

The chain links TRBV6-5 to TRBJ2-5; D gene uncertain. The sequence was collected from a male donor in good health and CMV-seropositive. The sequenced sample consisted of PBMCs. CDR3 sequence (DNA): TGTGCCAGCAGCATCCAAGAGACCCAGTACTTC. Residues: CASSIQETQYF.